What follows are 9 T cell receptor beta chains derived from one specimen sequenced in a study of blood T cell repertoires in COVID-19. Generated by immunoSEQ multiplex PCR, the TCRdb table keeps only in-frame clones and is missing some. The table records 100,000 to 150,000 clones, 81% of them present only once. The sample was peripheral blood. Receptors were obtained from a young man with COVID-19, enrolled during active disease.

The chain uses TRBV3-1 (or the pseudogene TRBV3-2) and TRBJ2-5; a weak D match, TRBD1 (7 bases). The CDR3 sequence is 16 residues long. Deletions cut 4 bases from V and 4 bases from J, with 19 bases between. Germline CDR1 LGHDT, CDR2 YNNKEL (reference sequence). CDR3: CASSPAPQGGRETQYF. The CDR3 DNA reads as TGTGCCAGCAGCCCCGCCCCCCAGGGGGGAAGAGAGACCCAGTACTTC.

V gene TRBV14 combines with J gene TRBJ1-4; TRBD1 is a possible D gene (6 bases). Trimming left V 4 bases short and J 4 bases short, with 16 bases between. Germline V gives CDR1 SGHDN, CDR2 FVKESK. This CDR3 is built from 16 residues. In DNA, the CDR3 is TGTGCCAGCAGCCCGACAGGCCTCCGGGGTAATGAAAAACTGTTTTTT. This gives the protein CASSPTGLRGNEKLFF.

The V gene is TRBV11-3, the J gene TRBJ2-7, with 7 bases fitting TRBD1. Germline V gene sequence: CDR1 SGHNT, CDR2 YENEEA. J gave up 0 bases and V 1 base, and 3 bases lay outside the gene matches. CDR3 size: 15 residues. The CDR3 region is CASSLGGQISYEQYF. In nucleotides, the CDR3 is TGTGCCAGCAGCTTAGGGGGACAGATCTCCTACGAGCAGTACTTC. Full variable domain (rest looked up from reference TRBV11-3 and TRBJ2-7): EAGVVQSPRYKIIEKKQPVAFWCNPISGHNTLYWYLQNLGQGPELLIRYENEEAVDDSQLPKDRFSAERLKGVDSTLKIQPAELGDSAVYLCASSLGGQISYEQYFGPGTRLTVT.

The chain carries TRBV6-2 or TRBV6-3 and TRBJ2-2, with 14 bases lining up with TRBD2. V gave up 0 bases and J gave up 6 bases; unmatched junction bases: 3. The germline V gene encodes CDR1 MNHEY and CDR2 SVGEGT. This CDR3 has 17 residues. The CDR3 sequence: CASSYSGTSGRAGELFF. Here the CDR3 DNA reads TGTGCCAGCAGTTACTCCGGGACTAGCGGGAGAGCCGGGGAGCTGTTTTTT.

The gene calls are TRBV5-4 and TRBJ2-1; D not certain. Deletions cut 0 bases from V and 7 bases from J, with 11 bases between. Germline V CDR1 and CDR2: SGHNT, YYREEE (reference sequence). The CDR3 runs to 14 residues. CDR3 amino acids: CASSLAEARNEQFF. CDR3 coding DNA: TGTGCCAGCAGCTTGGCCGAGGCGCGGAATGAGCAGTTCTTC. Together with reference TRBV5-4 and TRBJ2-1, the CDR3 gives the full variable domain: ETGVTQSPTHLIKTRGQQVTLRCSSQSGHNTVSWYQQALGQGPQFIFQYYREEENGRGNFPPRFSGLQFPNYSSELNVNALELDDSALYLCASSLAEARNEQFFGPGTRLTVL.

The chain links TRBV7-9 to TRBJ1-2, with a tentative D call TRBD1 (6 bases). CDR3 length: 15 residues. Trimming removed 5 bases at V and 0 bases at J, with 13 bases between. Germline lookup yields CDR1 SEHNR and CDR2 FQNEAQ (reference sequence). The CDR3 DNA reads TGTGCCAGCAGCCCATGGACAGCTTCTAACTATGGCTACACCTTC. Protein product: CASSPWTASNYGYTF.

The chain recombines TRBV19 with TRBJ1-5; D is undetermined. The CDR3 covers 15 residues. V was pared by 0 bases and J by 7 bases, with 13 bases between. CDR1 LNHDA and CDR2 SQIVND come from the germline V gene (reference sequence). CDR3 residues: CASSIDSREEQPQHF. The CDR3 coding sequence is TGTGCCAGTAGTATAGATTCCCGGGAAGAACAGCCCCAGCATTTT.

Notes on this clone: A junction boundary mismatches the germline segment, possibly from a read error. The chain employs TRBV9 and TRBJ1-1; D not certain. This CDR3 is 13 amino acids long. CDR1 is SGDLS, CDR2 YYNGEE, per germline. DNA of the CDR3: TGTGCCAGCAGTGGACTTATGAAAACTGAAGCTTTCTTT. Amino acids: CASSGLMKTEAFF.

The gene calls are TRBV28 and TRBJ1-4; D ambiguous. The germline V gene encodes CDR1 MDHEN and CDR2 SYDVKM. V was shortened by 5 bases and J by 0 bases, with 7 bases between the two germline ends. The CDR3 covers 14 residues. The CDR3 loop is CASSSVATNEKLFF. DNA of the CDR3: TGTGCCAGCAGTAGCGTTGCAACTAATGAAAAACTGTTTTTT.